This is a list of T cell receptor beta chains from one sample in a study of blood T cell repertoires in COVID-19. Sequenced by immunoSEQ multiplex PCR; TCRdb stores in-frame clones only, minus some. This table has hundreds of thousands of clones, 70% to 90% appearing once. The source material was PBMCs or T cells enriched from blood (not recorded which). The receptors originated from a woman in her forties or fifties who had recovered from COVID-19. Both conserved end residues are part of each CDR3. A D gene is named only where the DNA matches it firmly. Expanded clones are given a class, and other clones once, few, many or no size at all.

V	D	J	size	DNA	CDR3
TRBV7-9	TRBD2	TRBJ2-1	once	TGTGCCAGCAGCCCCCCGGGACTAGCGGTTTACAATGAGCAGTTCTTC	CASSPPGLAVYNEQFF
TRBV29-1	-	TRBJ1-4	-	TGCAGCGTTCTGGAGGGTCTCCAAACACCCGAAGAAAATGAAAAACTGTTTTTT	CSVLEGLQTPEENEKLFF
TRBV7-8	TRBD2	TRBJ2-3	-	TGTGCCAGCAGCTTAGTCTGGCGGGAGGGCACAGATACGCAGTATTTT	CASSLVWREGTDTQYF
TRBV7-2	-	TRBJ2-1	-	TGTGCCAGCAGCTTAGCGCTAACAGGCAATGAGCAGTTCTTC	CASSLALTGNEQFF
TRBV28	-	TRBJ1-6	few	TGTGCCAGCAGGTCGCCAGGGGTGTCTTCACCCCTCCACTTT	CASRSPGVSSPLHF
TRBV12-3/TRBV12-4	-	TRBJ1-2	few	TGTGCCAGCAGTTTAGTCGGGGGTCTCTTCACCTTC	CASSLVGGLFTF
TRBV30	-	TRBJ1-1	-	TGTGCCTGGAGTGTACCCGGACTTTACACTGAAGCTTTCTTT	CAWSVPGLYTEAFF
TRBV6-5	-	TRBJ2-1	-	TGTGCCACCCAATCAGGGCTAGGCAATGAGCAGTTCTTC	CATQSGLGNEQFF
TRBV7-6	-	TRBJ2-1	-	TGTGCCAGCAGCTTAGAAGGTGCGGGAAGCTCCTACAATGAGCAGTTCTTC	CASSLEGAGSSYNEQFF
TRBV4-2	TRBD1	TRBJ2-7	-	TGTGCCAGCAGCAATCGAGGGGGCGAACAATACGAGCAGTACTTC	CASSNRGGEQYEQYF
TRBV5-1	TRBD1	TRBJ2-7	-	TGCGCCAGCAGCTTAGGCACAGGGGGCTTTTCCGGCGAGCAGTACTTC	CASSLGTGGFSGEQYF
TRBV7-9	-	TRBJ2-1	-	TGTGCCAGCAGCCGCGATGGTATCAAAACCGGGGAGTCGAATGAGCAGTTCTTC	CASSRDGIKTGESNEQFF
TRBV10-1	-	TRBJ1-4	-	TGCGCCAGCCGATCCAGGGCGGGGGAAAAACTGTTTTTT	CASRSRAGEKLFF
TRBV13	-	TRBJ2-5	-	TGTGCCAGCAGTGGGCGGGAAGAGACCCAGTACTTC	CASSGREETQYF
TRBV6-5	-	TRBJ1-2	-	TGTGCCAGCAGGGATATCGCGGGGGGCTACTATGGCTACACCTTC	CASRDIAGGYYGYTF
TRBV6-5	TRBD1	TRBJ2-7	-	TGTGCCAGCAGTAGAACAGGGGCCGGGTACGAGCAGTACTTC	CASSRTGAGYEQYF
TRBV4-2	TRBD1	TRBJ1-1	-	TGTGCCAGCAGCCAAGATCGGACAGGGAGGGGGGCTTTCTTT	CASSQDRTGRGAFF
TRBV11-3	-	TRBJ2-2	-	TGTGCCAGCAGCCGGACAGCTCTCTCCGGGGAGCTGTTTTTT	CASSRTALSGELFF
TRBV15	TRBD2	TRBJ2-1	-	TGTGCCACCAGCAGAGATCCGGGACTAGCGTACAATGAGCAGTTCTTC	CATSRDPGLAYNEQFF
TRBV5-4	TRBD2	TRBJ2-5	-	TGTGCCAGCAGCTTAGGCGGGACTAGCGGGATTAAGACCCAGTACTTC	CASSLGGTSGIKTQYF
TRBV7-2	-	TRBJ2-7	-	TGTGCCAGCAGCTTAGAAAAAAACCGAGGGCGCGTGCAGTACTTC	CASSLEKNRGRVQYF
TRBV5-1	TRBD1	TRBJ2-3	-	TGCGCCAGCAGCTTGTACAGGGGTGGCACAGATACGCAGTATTTT	CASSLYRGGTDTQYF
TRBV15	-	TRBJ1-2	few	TGTGCCACCAGCAGAGACTTCGGGGGATCCTATGGCTACACCTTC	CATSRDFGGSYGYTF
TRBV7-9	-	TRBJ2-2	-	TGTGCCAGCAGCTCGAGACAAAACACCGGGGAGCTGTTTTTT	CASSSRQNTGELFF
TRBV19	TRBD2	TRBJ2-7	-	TGTGCCAGTAGTAAGGGACTAGCGGGAGTCTACGAGCAGTACTTC	CASSKGLAGVYEQYF
TRBV7-9	TRBD1	TRBJ1-1	-	TGTGCCAGCACCCCGGACAGGGAGCACACTGAAGCTTTCTTT	CASTPDREHTEAFF
TRBV5-1	-	TRBJ2-3	-	TGCGCCAGCAGCTTGGGAGGGTTCACAGATACGCAGTATTTT	CASSLGGFTDTQYF
TRBV28	TRBD1	TRBJ2-5	-	TGTGCCAGCAGTTCCACGGGACAGGGGTATTTGGAGACCCAGTACTTC	CASSSTGQGYLETQYF
TRBV11-2	-	TRBJ2-7	-	TGTGCCAGCAGCCCCGCGGACGAGCAGTACTTC	CASSPADEQYF
TRBV7-9	TRBD2	TRBJ2-1	-	TGTGCCAGCAGCCCTCGACTAGCGGGAGCTCTTGTGGATGAGCAGTTCTTC	CASSPRLAGALVDEQFF
TRBV9	TRBD1	TRBJ1-4	-	TGTGCCAGCAGCAACAGACAGGGATCCGATGAAAAACTGTTTTTT	CASSNRQGSDEKLFF
TRBV29-1	TRBD2	TRBJ2-5	-	TGCAGCGTTGAAGATTTCCTACTAGCGGGGGGGGAGCAAGAGACCCAGTACTTC	CSVEDFLLAGGEQETQYF
TRBV6-5	TRBD1	TRBJ1-5	-	TGTGCCAGCAGGCCGGGACAGAGCAATCAGCCCCAGCATTTT	CASRPGQSNQPQHF
TRBV29-1	TRBD2	TRBJ2-7	-	TGCAGCGTTGAAGGGCGGGAGGGCTCCTACGAGCAGTACTTC	CSVEGREGSYEQYF
TRBV5-1	TRBD2	TRBJ2-7	-	TGCGCCAGCAGCTCTAGTATCACTAGCGGGAGAACCTACGAGCAGTACTTC	CASSSSITSGRTYEQYF
TRBV11-2	-	TRBJ2-7	-	TGTGCCAGCAGCCCATCTGGGCGCGAGCAGTACTTC	CASSPSGREQYF
TRBV28	TRBD2	TRBJ2-1	-	TGTGCCAGCAGTTTCACTAGCGGGAGTTACAATGAGCAGTTCTTC	CASSFTSGSYNEQFF
TRBV7-9	-	TRBJ2-2	-	TGTGCCAGCAGCTTTAGGACTGGGACCGGGGAGCTGTTTTTT	CASSFRTGTGELFF
TRBV10-2	TRBD2	TRBJ2-1	-	TGCGCCAGCAGGGAGACCCTCTCTAGCGGCTCCTACAATGAGCAGTTCTTC	CASRETLSSGSYNEQFF
TRBV10-2	TRBD2	TRBJ2-3	-	TGCGCCAGCACCCCGGGACTAGCGGGAGACGCAATCACTAGCACAGATACGCAGTATTTT	CASTPGLAGDAITSTDTQYF
TRBV30	-	TRBJ1-5	-	TGTGCCTGGAGTGAAGGCGGGGGTCAGCCCCAGCATTTT	CAWSEGGGQPQHF
TRBV2	-	TRBJ1-2	-	TGTGCCGAGCTTGACGGCCCCAGGAACACCTTC	CAELDGPRNTF
TRBV5-4	TRBD1	TRBJ1-6	-	TGTGCCAGCAGCCTTGGCGGGACAGCTAATTCACCCCTCCACTTT	CASSLGGTANSPLHF
TRBV30	-	TRBJ2-3	-	TGTGCCTGGAGTGTAGGGACTAGCACAGATACGCAGTATTTT	CAWSVGTSTDTQYF
TRBV5-1	TRBD2	TRBJ2-2	once	TGCGCCAGCAGCTTGGATGTTAGCGGGGGCGGAGGGGAGCTGTTTTTT	CASSLDVSGGGGELFF
TRBV25-1	-	TRBJ1-2	-	TGTGCCAGCAGTGAATATGAGGGCCCCTATGGCTACACCTTC	CASSEYEGPYGYTF
TRBV6-5	-	TRBJ1-1	-	TGTGCCAGCACGAAGGGGGTGAACACTGAAGCTTTCTTT	CASTKGVNTEAFF
TRBV5-1	-	TRBJ1-1	-	TGCGCCAGCAGCTTGGGGGCAGGGGTATTCGAGGGAACCCTTGAAGCTTTCTTT	CASSLGAGVFEGTLEAFF